This T cell receptor (beta chain) derives from a study of T cells after yellow fever vaccination. Turning to the study itself: When fractions had low cell numbers, they were prepared with SMART-Seq v4 Ultra Low Input.

This CDR3 has 16 amino acids. Germline CDR1 reads MNHEY; CDR2 reads SVGAGI. The V end lost 6 bases, the J end lost 3 bases, and 17 bases lay between the germline ends. Study results and limitations: From the bulk population, abundant clonotypes could contaminate and appear within FACS-sorted repertoires. Clones that expanded after primary vaccination mostly reappeared after the booster (96% CD4, approximately 85% CD8).

In TCRdb, the 5' RACE reads were re-called with MiXCR into one record per CDR3 protein. The sample holds about 120,000 distinct CDR3 sequences, 6.5% to 9% seen once. This clonotype showed up many times. Its target is not known. The TCR comes from a man younger than 30 who received the YFV17D yellow fever vaccine. The source material was CD4+ T cells sorted from PBMCs, sampled about 49 days after the first yellow fever vaccination. V usage is TRBV6-5 and J usage is TRBJ1-4, with D uncertain. CDR3 sequence reads: CASSTTDTFANEKLFF. The CDR3 DNA reads as TGTGCCAGCAGCACCACCGATACTTTCGCTAATGAAAAACTGTTTTTT.